These T cell receptor beta chains were read from a single sample in a study of blood T cell repertoires in COVID-19. Data came from immunoSEQ multiplex PCR; TCRdb stores just in-frame clones and leaves some out. The sample carries 200,000 to 300,000 clones, more than 85% recorded once. The sequenced sample consisted of peripheral blood. The receptors here all came from a woman aged 60-75 years with COVID-19, enrolled during active disease. Each CDR3 is given with its conserved first and last residue. D genes are given only for firm matches. Size values are once, few and many counts, or a class for expanded clones, and some rows have none.

TRBV5-1	.	TRBJ2-2	.	TGCGCCAGCAGCTTGTACGGGAGTACCGGGGAGCTGTTTTTT	CASSLYGSTGELFF
TRBV6-1	.	TRBJ1-2	.	TGTGCCAGCAGTGAAGTCTCCGGTGGCTACACCTTC	CASSEVSGGYTF
TRBV6-4	.	TRBJ2-5	TRBD2	TGTGCCAGCAGTGTGACTAGCGACTTTACCGAGACCCAGTACTTC	CASSVTSDFTETQYF
TRBV5-4	once	TRBJ2-6	.	TGTGCCAGCAAAAACCCCGGAGGTTCTGGGGCCAACGTCCTGACTTTC	CASKNPGGSGANVLTF
TRBV9	.	TRBJ2-1	TRBD2	TGTGCCAGCAGCGTTAGCGGGACCGGGGAGCAGTTCTTC	CASSVSGTGEQFF
TRBV27	few	TRBJ2-6	.	TGTGCCAGCAGTCTCTACTCTGGGGCCAACGTCCTGACTTTC	CASSLYSGANVLTF
TRBV21-1	.	TRBJ1-1	.	TGTGCCAGCAGCAAAGAGACAGGTTGCATGAACACTGAAGCTTTCTTT	CASSKETGCMNTEAFF
TRBV4-2	.	TRBJ2-3	.	TGTGCCAGCAGCCAAGAAGAGGGCGGGTGGGGCACAGATACGCAGTATTTT	CASSQEEGGWGTDTQYF
TRBV2	.	TRBJ1-6	.	TGTGCCAGCAGCGCCTATACAGGAGCCAATTCACCCCTCCACTTT	CASSAYTGANSPLHF
TRBV6-1	.	TRBJ1-2	TRBD1	TGTGCCAGCAGTGAACTAAGGACAGGGGTCGAAGGCTACACCTTC	CASSELRTGVEGYTF
TRBV6-5	.	TRBJ2-1	.	TGTGCCGGGCGCCGGGGAGTAGCCAATGAGCAGTTCTTC	CAGRRGVANEQFF
TRBV5-1	.	TRBJ1-3	.	TGCGCCAGCAGCTGGGGAGGCGAGGGTGGAAACACCATATATTTT	CASSWGGEGGNTIYF
TRBV19	once	TRBJ2-1	TRBD2	TGTGCCAGTAGTTTCCATTGGCCGGGCGCTAGCGGGAACAATGAGCAGTTCTTC	CASSFHWPGASGNNEQFF
TRBV28	few	TRBJ1-4	.	TGTGCCAGCAGAATCACAGGCGAAAAACTGTTTTTT	CASRITGEKLFF
TRBV15	.	TRBJ2-3	.	TGTGCCACCAGCAGAGATCTAGGCGTTTCAGATACGCAGTATTTT	CATSRDLGVSDTQYF
TRBV6-4	few	TRBJ1-5	.	TGTGCCAGCAGTGAGGGGAGTAGCAATCAGCCCCAGCATTTT	CASSEGSSNQPQHF
TRBV11-2	.	TRBJ2-7	TRBD1	TGTGCCAGCAGCTTCTTACCAGGGGGTAGCTCCTACGAGCAGTACTTC	CASSFLPGGSSYEQYF
TRBV5-1	.	TRBJ1-2	TRBD1	TGCGCCAGCAGCTTGGGACAGGGGGGTACCTATGGCTACACCTTC	CASSLGQGGTYGYTF
TRBV4-3	.	TRBJ1-1	TRBD1	TGCGCCAGCAGACGAGGACAGGCCGGAGAAGCTTTCTTT	CASRRGQAGEAFF